The 20 T cell receptor beta chains below all came from one sample that was sequenced in a study of tumor-infiltrating lymphocytes in oesophageal squamous cell carcinoma. TCRdb called the PCR reads again in MiXCR, with one record for every CDR3 protein. The sample carries around 15,000 distinct CDR3 sequences, more than 50% recorded once. The sequenced sample consisted of esophageal tumor tissue. These receptors were obtained from a male donor with esophageal squamous cell carcinoma.

This chain joins TRBV24-1 and TRBJ2-3; the D gene is possibly TRBD2 (5 bases). The V end was cut by 7 bases, the J end by 5 bases, with 15 bases between. The CDR3 has 14 residues. Germline V lookup: CDR1 KGHDR, CDR2 SFDVKD. The CDR3 nucleotides read TGTGCCACCAGCCCGGGAACCGCCTTAGATACGCAGTATTTT. It encodes CATSPGTALDTQYF.

The V call is TRBV7-8, the J call TRBJ1-5; 10 bases match TRBD1. This CDR3 is built from 15 residues. The ends lost 4 bases at V and 5 bases at J; junction bases unmatched: 5. Germline lookup yields CDR1 SGHVS and CDR2 FQNEAQ. CDR3 residues: CASSSGQGHDQPQHF. The CDR3 DNA is TGTGCCAGCAGCTCGGGACAGGGGCATGATCAGCCCCAGCATTTT.

The rearrangement uses TRBV5-1 and TRBJ2-7; TRBD1 aligns across 8 bases. The V gene's germline CDR1 is SGHRS and CDR2 YFSETQ. V lost 4 bases and J lost 4; bases outside the gene matches: 7. The CDR3 spans 14 residues. The CDR3 here is CASSLQGEVYEQYF. For the CDR3, the DNA is TGCGCCAGCAGCCTACAGGGGGAAGTGTACGAGCAGTACTTC.

This clonotype occurred many times. Possible read error: a much larger clone is one base away. The chain joins TRBV19 to TRBJ2-1; TRBD1 or TRBD2 may be the D gene (5 bases each). The J call could be wrong; TRBJ2-7 is a better fit for the DNA end. In germline, CDR1 is LNHDA, CDR2 SQIVND (reference sequence). This CDR3 spans 14 amino acids. DNA for the CDR3: TGTGCCAGTAGTGTAACGGGACCAGACGATGAGCAGTACTTC. Its translation is CASSVTGPDDEQYF.

This chain uses TRBV7-3 with TRBJ2-5; D may be TRBD2 (7 bases). Trimming stripped 2 bases from V and 4 bases from J, with 11 bases between. Germline values: CDR1 SGHTA, CDR2 FQGTGA. The CDR3 runs 14 residues. The CDR3 region has the DNA TGTGCCAGCAGCTTAGGCGGGGGCAGAGAGACCCAGTACTTC. Residues: CASSLGGGRETQYF.

In its sample, this clonotype was seen many times. The chain joins TRBV10-3 to TRBJ1-5; D remains unclear. This CDR3 is built from 12 residues. Trimming took off 10 bases at V and 6 bases at J, with 13 bases between the two ends. Germline V gives CDR1 ENHRY, CDR2 SYGVKD. CDR3 in DNA: TGTGCCACGGAAGACGGTACTCAGCCCCAGCATTTT. As protein: CATEDGTQPQHF.

DNA of the CDR3: TGTGCCAGCAGCTTATCCCGGGACTCCTACGAGCAGTACTTC. Translating it yields CASSLSRDSYEQYF. This rearrangement joins TRBV11-2 to TRBJ2-7, with a possible D match to TRBD2 (5 bases). The germline V gene has CDR1 SGHAT and CDR2 FQNNGV. CDR3 length equals 14 residues. The ends were cut back, 2 bases at V and 0 bases at J, with 8 bases in the middle.

This clonotype was seen many times. This chain connects TRBV5-1 to TRBJ1-1; weak D call: TRBD1 (6 bases). The CDR3 is made up of 14 amino acids. Germline CDR1 is SGHRS and CDR2 is YFSETQ. The V and J ends lost 0 bases and 5 bases respectively, with 11 bases between them. The CDR3 region is CASSLVGGATEAFF. CDR3 DNA sequence: TGCGCCAGCAGCTTGGTAGGGGGGGCGACTGAAGCTTTCTTT.

The chain employs TRBV4-1 and TRBJ2-3, with a possible D match to TRBD1 (6 bases). Near its end, the DNA agrees better with TRBJ2-5, so the J call may be wrong. This CDR3 is built from 17 residues. The germline V gene has CDR1 MGHRA and CDR2 YSYEKL. CDR3 protein: CASSQDPPQGLQETQYF. CDR3 in DNA: TGCGCCAGCAGCCAAGACCCCCCCCAGGGGCTCCAAGAGACCCAGTACTTC.

The chain employs TRBV7-9 and TRBJ2-7; 15 bases line up with TRBD2. The J call is in doubt because the DNA end fits TRBJ2-1 better. The V gene's germline CDR1 is SEHNR and CDR2 FQNEAQ (reference sequence). The CDR3 sequence is 17 residues long. The CDR3 nucleotides are TGTGCCAGCAGCTTAGGGACTAGCGGGAGGGGGACAGGGGAGCAGTTCTTC. It is translated as CASSLGTSGRGTGEQFF.

By its share, this clonotype is medium-sized (0.01 to 0.1%). This rearrangement joins TRBV28 to TRBJ1-4; no clear D gene. Trimming stripped 6 bases from V and 6 bases from J, with 17 bases between. Germline values: CDR1 MDHEN, CDR2 SYDVKM. CDR3 length: 15 amino acids. CDR3: CASRPRPGRDEKLFF. The CDR3 DNA reads as TGTGCCAGCAGACCCCGGCCGGGGAGGGATGAAAAACTGTTTTTT.

The V and J genes are TRBV7-9 and TRBJ2-2; TRBD1 might be the D (6 bases). Germline CDR1 and CDR2: SEHNR and FQNEAQ (reference sequence). Trimming pared 5 bases from V and 4 bases from J, leaving 14 bases between. The CDR3 covers 15 residues. CDR3 residues: CASSPNREGTGELFF. The CDR3 bases are TGTGCCAGCAGCCCTAACAGGGAAGGCACCGGGGAGCTGTTTTTT.

This clonotype appeared a single time. This rearrangement joins TRBV12-3 or TRBV12-4 to TRBJ1-1; 8 nucleotides line up with TRBD1. J gave up 11 bases and V 4 bases, and 12 bases lay outside the gene matches. CDR3 size: 14 residues. CDR3 sequence (DNA): TGTGCCAGCAGTTCCTGGACAGGGTCTAACTCGGCTTTCTTT. Translating gives CASSSWTGSNSAFF.

There are a few counts of this clonotype. The rearrangement links TRBV11-3 to TRBJ2-4, with TRBD2 as a possible D gene (5 bases). The J call may be faulty, since TRBJ2-1 better matches the DNA end. Germline values: CDR1 SGHNT, CDR2 YENEEA. The CDR3 consists of 15 residues. The CDR3 here is CASSLDSGINNEQFF. The CDR3 DNA is TGTGCCAGCAGCTTAGACAGCGGCATAAACAATGAGCAGTTCTTC.

DNA for the CDR3: TGTGCCAGCAGTGATGAGGGATACTACAATGAGCAGTACTTC. This encodes CASSDEGYYNEQYF. This chain joins TRBV6-1 and TRBJ2-7; TRBD2 might be the D (5 bases). CDR3 size: 14 residues. The germline gives CDR1 MNHNS, CDR2 SASEGT. Trimming cost V 3 bases and J 7 bases, with 16 bases left between them.

This chain uses TRBV28 with TRBJ1-5, with unresolved D. The germline V gene encodes CDR1 MDHEN and CDR2 SYDVKM. V was trimmed by 8 bases and J by 3 bases, leaving 14 bases between them. There are 14 residues in the CDR3. In nucleotides, the CDR3 is TGTGCCAGCGCGGATCCGAGGGCCAATCAGCCCCAGCATTTT. As protein: CASADPRANQPQHF.

This clonotype has ten or more counts. This may be a read error: a much more frequent sequence differs by one nucleotide. J is TRBJ2-7 and V is TRBV6-1; 10 bases fit TRBD2. The CDR3 has 15 amino acids. V was clipped by 1 base and J by 7 bases; unmatched bases: 7. The germline V gene has CDR1 MNHNS and CDR2 SASEGT. CDR3 bases: TGTGCCAGCAGTGAAGGTGCTAGCGGGAGCTATGAGCAGTACTTC. Residues: CASSEGASGSYEQYF.

The genes are TRBV7-6 and TRBJ2-6; maybe TRBD1 (5 bases). The germline CDR1 and CDR2 sequences are SGHVS and FNYEAQ. The CDR3 covers 18 residues. V lost 2 bases and J 0 bases, leaving 14 bases between the germline ends. Here the CDR3 reads CASSLPVGAVSGANVLTF. The CDR3 DNA reads TGTGCCAGCAGCTTACCAGTAGGGGCTGTCTCTGGGGCCAACGTCCTGACTTTC.

V gene TRBV7-6 combines with J gene TRBJ2-7; weak D call: TRBD1 (6 bases). The CDR3 runs to 14 residues. V shed 2 bases and J shed 5 bases, with 13 bases lying between them. The germline CDR1 and CDR2 sequences are SGHVS and FNYEAQ. The CDR3 bases are TGTGCCAGCAGCTTAAGGGACAAAGTTAACGAGCAGTACTTC. Protein sequence: CASSLRDKVNEQYF.

This clonotype came up many times. Likely a read error: the CDR3 ends without its conserved phenylalanine or tryptophan. The DNA is omitted, as the CDR3 cannot be located on it reliably, and the CDR3 follows TCRdb's listing. The rearrangement uses TRBV7-3 and TRBJ2-1. Counting both end residues, the CDR3 totals 15 amino acids. Germline CDR1 is SGHTA and CDR2 is FQGTGA. CDR3 protein: CASSSRANYGYTFGS.